This T cell receptor (beta chain) was recorded in a study of TIL therapy for anti-PD-1-resistant metastatic lung cancer. This clone has only a few counts. Specified time point: pre-treatment sample, taken before nivolumab and TIL therapy. Tumor tissue came from excised metastases, mostly pleural nodules or supraclavicular lymph nodes. Enrollment ran from October 2017 to early 2020. The libraries were made with immunoSEQ v3. Assay used: immunoSEQ multiplex PCR; TCRdb lists only in-frame clones, some missing. The table records some 26,000 clones, less than 65% of them present only once. The length of the CDR3 is 12 residues. Looked up from germline, CDR1 is MGHRA and CDR2 is YSYEKL. The V end was cut by 0 bases, the J end by 14 bases, with 13 bases between.

The material sequenced was tumor tissue, taken at baseline. This sequence originates from a woman between 30 and 79 years old with non-small cell lung cancer. This chain links TRBV4-1 with TRBJ1-2; D ambiguous. This CDR3 is CASSQDMEPGTF. The CDR3, as DNA: TGCGCCAGCAGCCAAGATATGGAACCCGGGACCTTC.